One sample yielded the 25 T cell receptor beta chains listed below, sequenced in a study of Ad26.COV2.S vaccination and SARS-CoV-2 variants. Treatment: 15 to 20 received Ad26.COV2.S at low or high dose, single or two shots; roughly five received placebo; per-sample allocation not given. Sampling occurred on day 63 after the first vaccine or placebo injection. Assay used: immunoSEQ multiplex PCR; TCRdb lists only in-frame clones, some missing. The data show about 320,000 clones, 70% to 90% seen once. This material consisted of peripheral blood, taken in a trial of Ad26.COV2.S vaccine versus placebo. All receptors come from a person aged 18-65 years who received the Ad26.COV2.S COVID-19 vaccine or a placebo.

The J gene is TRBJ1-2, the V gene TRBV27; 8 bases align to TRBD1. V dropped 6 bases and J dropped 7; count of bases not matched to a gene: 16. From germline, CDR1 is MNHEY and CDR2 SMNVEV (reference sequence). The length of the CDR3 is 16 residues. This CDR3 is CASRGGSPGGEGGYTF. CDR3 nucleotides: TGTGCCAGCAGGGGAGGATCCCCAGGGGGCGAAGGTGGCTACACCTTC.

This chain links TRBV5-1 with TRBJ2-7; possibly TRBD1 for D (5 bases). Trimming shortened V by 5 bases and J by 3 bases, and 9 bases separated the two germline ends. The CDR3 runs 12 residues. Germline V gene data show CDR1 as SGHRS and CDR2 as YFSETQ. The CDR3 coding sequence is TGCGCCAGCAGGACAGAGAACTACGAGCAGTACTTC. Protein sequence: CASRTENYEQYF.

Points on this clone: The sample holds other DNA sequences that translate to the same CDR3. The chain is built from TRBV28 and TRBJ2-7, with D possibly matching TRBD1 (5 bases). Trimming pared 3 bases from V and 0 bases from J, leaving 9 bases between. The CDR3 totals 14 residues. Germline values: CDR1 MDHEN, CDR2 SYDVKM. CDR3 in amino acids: CASSFLGASYEQYF. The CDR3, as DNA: TGTGCCAGCAGTTTTCTTGGGGCCTCCTACGAGCAGTACTTC.

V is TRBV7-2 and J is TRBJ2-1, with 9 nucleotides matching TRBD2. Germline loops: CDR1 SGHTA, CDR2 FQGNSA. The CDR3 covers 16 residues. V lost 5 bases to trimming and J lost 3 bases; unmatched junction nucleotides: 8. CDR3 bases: TGTGCCAGCAGCCAATTCGGGACTAGCAACTACAATGAGCAGTTCTTC. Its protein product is CASSQFGTSNYNEQFF.

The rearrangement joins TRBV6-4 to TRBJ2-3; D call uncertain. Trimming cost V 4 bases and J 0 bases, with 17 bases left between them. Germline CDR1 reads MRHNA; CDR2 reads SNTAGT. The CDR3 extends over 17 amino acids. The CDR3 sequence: CASSGQPTEFSTDTQYF. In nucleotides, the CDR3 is TGTGCCAGCAGTGGCCAGCCAACAGAGTTTAGCACAGATACGCAGTATTTT.

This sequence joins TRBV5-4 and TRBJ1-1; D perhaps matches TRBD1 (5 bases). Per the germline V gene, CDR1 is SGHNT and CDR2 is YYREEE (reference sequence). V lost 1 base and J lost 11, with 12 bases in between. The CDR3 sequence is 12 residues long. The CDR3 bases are TGTGCCAGCAGCTTGTTGGGGGGGAGGGCTTTCTTT. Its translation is CASSLLGGRAFF.

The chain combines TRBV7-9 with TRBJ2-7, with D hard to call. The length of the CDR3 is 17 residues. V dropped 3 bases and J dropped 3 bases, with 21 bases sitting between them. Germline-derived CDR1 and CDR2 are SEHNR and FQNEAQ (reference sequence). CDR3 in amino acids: CASSFVPGRGSIYEQYF. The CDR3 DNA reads TGTGCCAGCAGCTTTGTCCCCGGAAGAGGATCGATCTACGAGCAGTACTTC.

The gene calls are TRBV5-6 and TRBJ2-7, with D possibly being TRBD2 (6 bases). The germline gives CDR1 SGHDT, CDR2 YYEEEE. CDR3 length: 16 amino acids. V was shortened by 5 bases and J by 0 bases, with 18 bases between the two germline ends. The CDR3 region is CASRERVTASSYEQYF. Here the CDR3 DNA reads TGTGCCAGCAGGGAGCGGGTGACAGCGAGCTCCTACGAGCAGTACTTC.

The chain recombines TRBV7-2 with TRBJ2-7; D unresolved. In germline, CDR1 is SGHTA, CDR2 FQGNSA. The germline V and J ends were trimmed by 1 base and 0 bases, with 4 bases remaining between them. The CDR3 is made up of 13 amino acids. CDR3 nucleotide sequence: TGTGCCAGCAGCTTAGGACCCTCCTACGAGCAGTACTTC. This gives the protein CASSLGPSYEQYF.

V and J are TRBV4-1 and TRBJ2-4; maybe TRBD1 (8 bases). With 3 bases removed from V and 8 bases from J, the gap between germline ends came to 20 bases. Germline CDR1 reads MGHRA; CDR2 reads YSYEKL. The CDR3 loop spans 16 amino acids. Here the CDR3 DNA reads TGCGCCAGCAGCCAGCTTTTTGACAGGGGAGGGGACATTCAGTACTTC. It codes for CASSQLFDRGGDIQYF.

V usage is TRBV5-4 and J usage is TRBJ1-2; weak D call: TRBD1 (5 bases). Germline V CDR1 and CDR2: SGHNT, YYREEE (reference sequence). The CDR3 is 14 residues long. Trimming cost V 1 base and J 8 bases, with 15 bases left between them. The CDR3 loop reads CASSLSGTSGGYTF. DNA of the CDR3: TGTGCCAGCAGCTTGAGCGGGACCTCCGGGGGCTACACCTTC.

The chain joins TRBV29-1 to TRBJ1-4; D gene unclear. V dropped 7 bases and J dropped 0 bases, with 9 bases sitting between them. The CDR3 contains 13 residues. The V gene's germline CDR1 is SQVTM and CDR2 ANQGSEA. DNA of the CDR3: TGCAGCGCAACAGTTGCAACTAATGAAAAACTGTTTTTT. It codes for CSATVATNEKLFF.

The CDR3 region is CASSLQGGDEQFF. CDR3 bases: TGTGCCAGCAGCTTACAAGGGGGTGATGAGCAGTTCTTC. The chain uses TRBV7-3 and TRBJ2-1, with D possibly TRBD1 on 6 matching bases. Deletions cut 2 bases from V and 8 bases from J, with 10 bases between. The CDR3 covers 13 residues. Per germline, CDR1 SGHTA and CDR2 FQGTGA.

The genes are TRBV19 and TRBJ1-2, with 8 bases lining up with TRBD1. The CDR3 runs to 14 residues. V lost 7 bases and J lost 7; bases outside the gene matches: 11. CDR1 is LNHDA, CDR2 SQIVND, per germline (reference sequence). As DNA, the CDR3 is TGTGCCAGTACACAGCGGAGGACAGGGCTTGGCTACACCTTC. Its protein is CASTQRRTGLGYTF.

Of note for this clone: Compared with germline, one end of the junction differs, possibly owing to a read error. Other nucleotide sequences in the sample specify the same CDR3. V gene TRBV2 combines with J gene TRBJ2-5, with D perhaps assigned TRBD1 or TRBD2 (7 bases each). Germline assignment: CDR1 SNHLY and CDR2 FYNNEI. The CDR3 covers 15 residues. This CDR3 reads CASSEPGGVQETQYF. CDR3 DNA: TGTGCCAGCAGTGAACCAGGGGGGGTACAAGAAACCCAGTACTTC.

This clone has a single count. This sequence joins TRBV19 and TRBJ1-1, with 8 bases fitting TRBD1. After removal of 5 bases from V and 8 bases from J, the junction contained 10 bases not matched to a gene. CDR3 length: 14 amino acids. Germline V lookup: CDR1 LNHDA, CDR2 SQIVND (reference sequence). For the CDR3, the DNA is TGTGCCAGTAGTCCCCAGGCAGGGGGCGCGGAAGCTTTCTTT. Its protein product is CASSPQAGGAEAFF.

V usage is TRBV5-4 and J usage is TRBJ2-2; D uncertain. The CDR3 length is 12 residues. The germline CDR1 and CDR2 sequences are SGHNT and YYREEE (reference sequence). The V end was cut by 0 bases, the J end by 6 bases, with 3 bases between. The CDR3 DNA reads TGTGCCAGCAGCTTGGAAGCCGGGGAGCTGTTTTTT. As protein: CASSLEAGELFF.

This CDR3 is CASSDGTSRSYEQYF. In nucleotides, the CDR3 is TGTGCCAGCAGCGACGGGACTTCCCGATCCTACGAGCAGTACTTC. The rearrangement joins TRBV6-5 to TRBJ2-7; D possibly corresponds to TRBD2 (6 bases). CDR1 is MNHEY, CDR2 SVGAGI, per germline. V was trimmed by 6 bases and J by 1 base, leaving 16 bases between them. This CDR3 has 15 amino acids.

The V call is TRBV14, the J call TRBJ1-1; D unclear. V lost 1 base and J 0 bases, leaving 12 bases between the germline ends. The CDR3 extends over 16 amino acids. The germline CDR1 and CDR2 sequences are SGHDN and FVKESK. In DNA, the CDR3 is TGTGCCAGCAGCCAAGCCCGGGAACGGCTGAACACTGAAGCTTTCTTT. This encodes CASSQARERLNTEAFF.

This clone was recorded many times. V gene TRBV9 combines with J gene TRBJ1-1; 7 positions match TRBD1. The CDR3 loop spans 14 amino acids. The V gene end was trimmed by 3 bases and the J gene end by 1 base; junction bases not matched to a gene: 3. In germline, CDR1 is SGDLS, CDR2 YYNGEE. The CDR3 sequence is CASSGTGGNTEAFF. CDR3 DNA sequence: TGTGCCAGCAGCGGGACAGGAGGGAACACTGAAGCTTTCTTT.

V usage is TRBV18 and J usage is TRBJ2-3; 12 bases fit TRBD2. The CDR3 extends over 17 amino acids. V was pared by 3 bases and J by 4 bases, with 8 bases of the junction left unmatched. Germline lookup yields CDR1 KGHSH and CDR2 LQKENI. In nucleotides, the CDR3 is TGTGCCAGCTCACCCTTGATAGGACTAGCGGGGCCAGATACGCAGTATTTT. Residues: CASSPLIGLAGPDTQYF.

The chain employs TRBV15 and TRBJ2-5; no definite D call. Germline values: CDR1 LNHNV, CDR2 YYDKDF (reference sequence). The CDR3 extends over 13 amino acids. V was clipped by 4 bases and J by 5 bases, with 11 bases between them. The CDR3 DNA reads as TGTGCCACCAGCAACGATAGGCAGGAGACCCAGTACTTC. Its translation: CATSNDRQETQYF.

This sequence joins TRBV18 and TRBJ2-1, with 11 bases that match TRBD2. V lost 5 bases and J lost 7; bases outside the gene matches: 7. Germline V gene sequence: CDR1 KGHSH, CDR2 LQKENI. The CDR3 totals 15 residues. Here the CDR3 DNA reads TGTGCCAGCTCAACTTCTAGCGGGGGGTGGAATGAGCAGTTCTTC. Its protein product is CASSTSSGGWNEQFF.

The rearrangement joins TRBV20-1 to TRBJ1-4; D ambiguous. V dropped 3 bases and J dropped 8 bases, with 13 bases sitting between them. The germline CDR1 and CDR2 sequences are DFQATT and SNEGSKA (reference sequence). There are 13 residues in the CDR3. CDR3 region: CSASGWGREKLFF. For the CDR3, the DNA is TGCAGTGCTAGTGGGTGGGGAAGGGAAAAACTGTTTTTT.

Here the CDR3 DNA reads TGTGCCAGCAGTTTAACTTTCGGAGATCGGAGAGGCTCACCCCTCCACTTT. This codes for CASSLTFGDRRGSPLHF. This sequence joins TRBV27 and TRBJ1-6; D gene unclear. The germline CDR1 and CDR2 sequences are MNHEY and SMNVEV (reference sequence). CDR3 size: 17 residues. V was pared by 2 bases and J by 10 bases, with 21 bases between.